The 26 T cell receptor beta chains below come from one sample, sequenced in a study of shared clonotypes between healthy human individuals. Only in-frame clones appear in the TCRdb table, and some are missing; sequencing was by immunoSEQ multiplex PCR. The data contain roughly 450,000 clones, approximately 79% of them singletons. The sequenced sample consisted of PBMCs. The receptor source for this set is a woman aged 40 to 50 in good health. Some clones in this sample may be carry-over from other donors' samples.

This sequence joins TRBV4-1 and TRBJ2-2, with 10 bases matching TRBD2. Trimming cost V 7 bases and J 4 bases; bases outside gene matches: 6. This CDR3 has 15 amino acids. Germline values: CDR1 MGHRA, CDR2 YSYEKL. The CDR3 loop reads CASNRLAGRTGELFF. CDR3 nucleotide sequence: TGCGCCAGCAACCGACTAGCGGGCCGCACCGGGGAGCTGTTTTTT.

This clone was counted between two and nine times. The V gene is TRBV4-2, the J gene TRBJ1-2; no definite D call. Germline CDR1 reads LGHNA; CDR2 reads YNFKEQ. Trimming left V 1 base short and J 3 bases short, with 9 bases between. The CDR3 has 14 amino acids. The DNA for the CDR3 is TGTGCCAGCAGCCAAGGGACTTTTGACTATGGCTACACCTTC. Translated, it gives CASSQGTFDYGYTF.

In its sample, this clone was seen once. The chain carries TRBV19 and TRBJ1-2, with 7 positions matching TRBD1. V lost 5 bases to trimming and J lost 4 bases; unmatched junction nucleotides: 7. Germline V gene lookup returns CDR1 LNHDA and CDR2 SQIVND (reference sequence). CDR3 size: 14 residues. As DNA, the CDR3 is TGTGCCAGTAGTGAGGGGGCGCTCCGCTATGGCTACACCTTC. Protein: CASSEGALRYGYTF.

Here the CDR3 DNA reads TGTGCCTGGAGTGTACAGTGGGTCTATGATACCCAAGAGACCCAGTACTTC. Protein product: CAWSVQWVYDTQETQYF. The chain combines TRBV30 with TRBJ2-5; D remains unclear. Trimming took off 0 bases at V and 1 base at J, with 18 bases between the two ends. CDR1 is GTSNPN and CDR2 is SVGIG in the germline V gene (reference sequence). This CDR3 is built from 17 residues. The full variable domain, with the rest looked up from reference TRBV30 and TRBJ2-5, is SQTIHQWPATLVQPVGSPLSLECTVEGTSNPNLYWYRQAAGRGLQLLFYSVGIGQISSEVPQNLSASRPQDRQFILSSKKLLLSDSGFYLCAWSVQWVYDTQETQYFGPGTRLLVL.

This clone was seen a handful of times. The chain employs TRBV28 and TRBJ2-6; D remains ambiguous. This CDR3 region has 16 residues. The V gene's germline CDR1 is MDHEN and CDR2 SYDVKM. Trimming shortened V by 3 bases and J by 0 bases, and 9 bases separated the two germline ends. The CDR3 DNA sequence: TGTGCCAGCAGTTTGGGGTCACCCTCTGGGGCCAACGTCCTGACTTTC. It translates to CASSLGSPSGANVLTF.

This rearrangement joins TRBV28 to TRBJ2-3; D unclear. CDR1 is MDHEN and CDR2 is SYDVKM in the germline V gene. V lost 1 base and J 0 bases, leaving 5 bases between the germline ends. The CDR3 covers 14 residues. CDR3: CASSLSGSTDTQYF. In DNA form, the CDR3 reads TGTGCCAGCAGTTTATCAGGTAGCACAGATACGCAGTATTTT.

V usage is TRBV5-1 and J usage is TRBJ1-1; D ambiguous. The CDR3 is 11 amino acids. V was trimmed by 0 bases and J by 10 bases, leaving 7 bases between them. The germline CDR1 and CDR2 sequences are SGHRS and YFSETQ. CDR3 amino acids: CASSLEGPAFF. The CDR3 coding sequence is TGCGCCAGCAGCTTGGAAGGGCCAGCTTTCTTT. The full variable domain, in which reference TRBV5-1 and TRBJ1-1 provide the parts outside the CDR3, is KAGVTQTPRYLIKTRGQQVTLSCSPISGHRSVSWYQQTPGQGLQFLFEYFSETQRNKGNFPGRFSGRQFSNSRSEMNVSTLELGDSALYLCASSLEGPAFFGQGTRLTVV.

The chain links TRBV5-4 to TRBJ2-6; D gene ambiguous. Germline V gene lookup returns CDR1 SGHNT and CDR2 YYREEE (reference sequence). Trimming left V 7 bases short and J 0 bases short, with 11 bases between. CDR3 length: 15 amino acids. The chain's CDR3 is CASRPFGSGANVLTF. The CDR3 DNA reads TGTGCCAGCCGCCCCTTTGGCTCTGGGGCCAACGTCCTGACTTTC.

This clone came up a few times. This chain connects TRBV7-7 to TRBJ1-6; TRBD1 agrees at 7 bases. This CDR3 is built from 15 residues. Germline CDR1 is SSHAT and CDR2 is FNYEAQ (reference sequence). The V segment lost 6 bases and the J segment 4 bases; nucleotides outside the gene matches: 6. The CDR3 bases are TGTGCCAGCAGACCGCAGGACAGGTATAATTCACCCCTCCACTTT. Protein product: CASRPQDRYNSPLHF.

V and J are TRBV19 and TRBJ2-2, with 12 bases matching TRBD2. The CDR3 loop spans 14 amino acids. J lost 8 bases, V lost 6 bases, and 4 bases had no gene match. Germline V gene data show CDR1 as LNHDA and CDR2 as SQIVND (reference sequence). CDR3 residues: CASSRTSGVGELFF. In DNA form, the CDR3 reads TGTGCCAGTAGCCGGACTAGCGGGGTGGGGGAGCTGTTTTTT.

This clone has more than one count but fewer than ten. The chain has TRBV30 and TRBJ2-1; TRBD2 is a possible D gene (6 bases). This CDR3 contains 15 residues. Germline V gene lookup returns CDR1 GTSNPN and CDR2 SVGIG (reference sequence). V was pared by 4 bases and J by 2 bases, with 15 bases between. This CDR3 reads CAWKSARDPYNEQFF. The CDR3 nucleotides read TGTGCCTGGAAGTCTGCGCGGGACCCCTACAATGAGCAGTTCTTC.

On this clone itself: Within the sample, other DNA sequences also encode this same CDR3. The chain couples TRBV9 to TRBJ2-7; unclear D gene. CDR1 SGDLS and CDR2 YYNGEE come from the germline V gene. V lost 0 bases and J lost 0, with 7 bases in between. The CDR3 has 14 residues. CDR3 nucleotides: TGTGCCAGCAGCGTAGCGCTAGGCTCCTACGAGCAGTACTTC. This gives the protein CASSVALGSYEQYF.

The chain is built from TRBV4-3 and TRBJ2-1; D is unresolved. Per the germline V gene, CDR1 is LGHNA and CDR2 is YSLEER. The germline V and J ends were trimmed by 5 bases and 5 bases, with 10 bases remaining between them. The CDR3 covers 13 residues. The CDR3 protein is CASSYWTNNEQFF. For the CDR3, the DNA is TGCGCCAGCAGCTACTGGACCAACAATGAGCAGTTCTTC.

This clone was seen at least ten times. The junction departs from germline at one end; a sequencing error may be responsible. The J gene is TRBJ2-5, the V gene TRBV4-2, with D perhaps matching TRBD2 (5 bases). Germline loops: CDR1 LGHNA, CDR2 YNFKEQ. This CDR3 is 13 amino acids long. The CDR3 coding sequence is TGTGCCAGCAGTCAAGCGGCAAGGGAGACCCAGTACTTC. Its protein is CASSQAARETQYF.

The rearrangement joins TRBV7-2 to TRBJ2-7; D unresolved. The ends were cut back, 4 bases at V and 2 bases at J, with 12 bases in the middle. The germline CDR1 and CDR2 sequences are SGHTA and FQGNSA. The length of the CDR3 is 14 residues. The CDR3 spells CASSSTAVAYEQYF. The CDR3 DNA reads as TGTGCCAGCAGCTCTACGGCGGTGGCCTACGAGCAGTACTTC.

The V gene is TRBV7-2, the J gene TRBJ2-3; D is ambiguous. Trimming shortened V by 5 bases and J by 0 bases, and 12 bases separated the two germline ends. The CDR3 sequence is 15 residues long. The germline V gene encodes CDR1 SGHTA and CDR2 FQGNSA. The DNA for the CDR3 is TGTGCCAGCAGCCCCCAGGCGGCTAGCACAGATACGCAGTATTTT. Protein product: CASSPQAASTDTQYF.

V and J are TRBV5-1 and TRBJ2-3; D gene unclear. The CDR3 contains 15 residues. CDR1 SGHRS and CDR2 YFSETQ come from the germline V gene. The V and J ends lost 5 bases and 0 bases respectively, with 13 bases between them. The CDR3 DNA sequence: TGCGCCAGCAGTTTTTCCGAGACTAGCACAGATACGCAGTATTTT. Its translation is CASSFSETSTDTQYF. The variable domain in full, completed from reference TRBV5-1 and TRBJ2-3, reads KAGVTQTPRYLIKTRGQQVTLSCSPISGHRSVSWYQQTPGQGLQFLFEYFSETQRNKGNFPGRFSGRQFSNSRSEMNVSTLELGDSALYLCASSFSETSTDTQYFGPGTRLTVL.

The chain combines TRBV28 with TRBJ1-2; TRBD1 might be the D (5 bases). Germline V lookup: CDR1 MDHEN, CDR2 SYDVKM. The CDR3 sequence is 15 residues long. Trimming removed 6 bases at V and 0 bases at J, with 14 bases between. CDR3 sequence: CASRGDTGANYGYTF. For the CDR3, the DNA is TGTGCCAGCAGGGGAGACACGGGGGCTAACTATGGCTACACCTTC.

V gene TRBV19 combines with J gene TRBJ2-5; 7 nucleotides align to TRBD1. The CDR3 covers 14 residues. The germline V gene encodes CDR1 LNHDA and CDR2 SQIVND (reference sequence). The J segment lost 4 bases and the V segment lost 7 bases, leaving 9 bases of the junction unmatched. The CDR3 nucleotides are TGTGCCAGTAAGACGACAGGGATCGGAGAGACCCAGTACTTC. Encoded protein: CASKTTGIGETQYF.

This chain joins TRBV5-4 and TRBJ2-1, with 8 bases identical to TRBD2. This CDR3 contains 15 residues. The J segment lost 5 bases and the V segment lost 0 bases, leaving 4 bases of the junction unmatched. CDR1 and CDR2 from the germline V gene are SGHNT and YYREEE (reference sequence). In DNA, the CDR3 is TGTGCCAGCAGCTTGGGAGGGGGACTAGACAATGAGCAGTTCTTC. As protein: CASSLGGGLDNEQFF.

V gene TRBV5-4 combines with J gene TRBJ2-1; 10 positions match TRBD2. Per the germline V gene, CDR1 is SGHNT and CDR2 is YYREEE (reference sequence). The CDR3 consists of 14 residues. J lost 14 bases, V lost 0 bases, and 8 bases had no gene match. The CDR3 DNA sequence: TGTGCCAGCAGCTTGGAACTAGCGGGGAAGAGGAAGTTCTTC. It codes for CASSLELAGKRKFF. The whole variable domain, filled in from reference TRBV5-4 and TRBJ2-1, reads ETGVTQSPTHLIKTRGQQVTLRCSSQSGHNTVSWYQQALGQGPQFIFQYYREEENGRGNFPPRFSGLQFPNYSSELNVNALELDDSALYLCASSLELAGKRKFFGPGTRLTVL.

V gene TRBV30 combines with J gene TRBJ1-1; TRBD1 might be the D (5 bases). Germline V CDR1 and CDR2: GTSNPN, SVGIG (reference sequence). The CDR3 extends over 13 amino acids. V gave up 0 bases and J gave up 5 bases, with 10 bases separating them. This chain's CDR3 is CAWSVTEGTEAFF. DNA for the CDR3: TGTGCCTGGAGTGTTACAGAGGGGACTGAAGCTTTCTTT. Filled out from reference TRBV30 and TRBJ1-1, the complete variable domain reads SQTIHQWPATLVQPVGSPLSLECTVEGTSNPNLYWYRQAAGRGLQLLFYSVGIGQISSEVPQNLSASRPQDRQFILSSKKLLLSDSGFYLCAWSVTEGTEAFFGQGTRLTVV.

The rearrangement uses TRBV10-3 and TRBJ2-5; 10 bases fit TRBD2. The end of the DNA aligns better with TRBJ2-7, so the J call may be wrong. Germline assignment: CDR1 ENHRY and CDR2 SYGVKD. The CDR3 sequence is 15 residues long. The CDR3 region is CAISESLAGEDEQYF. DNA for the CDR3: TGTGCCATCAGTGAGTCCCTAGCGGGAGAGGACGAGCAGTACTTC.

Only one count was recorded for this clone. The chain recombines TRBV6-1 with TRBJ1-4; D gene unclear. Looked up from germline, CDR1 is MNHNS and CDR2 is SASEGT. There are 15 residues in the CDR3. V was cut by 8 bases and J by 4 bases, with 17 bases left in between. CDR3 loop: CASVRATAVNEKLFF. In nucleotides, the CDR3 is TGTGCCAGCGTCCGTGCTACAGCGGTTAATGAAAAACTGTTTTTT.

In DNA form, the CDR3 reads TGTGCCAGCAGTGCCCAGGGTGAGGGCGAGCAGTACTTC. As protein: CASSAQGEGEQYF. The chain employs TRBV2 and TRBJ2-7; TRBD1 or TRBD2 may be the D gene (5 bases each). CDR3 length: 13 amino acids. Trimming removed 4 bases from V and 6 bases from J, with 13 bases in between. The V gene's germline CDR1 is SNHLY and CDR2 FYNNEI. Together with reference TRBV2 and TRBJ2-7, the CDR3 gives the full variable domain: EPEVTQTPSHQVTQMGQEVILRCVPISNHLYFYWYRQILGQKVEFLVSFYNNEISEKSEIFDDQFSVERPDGSNFTLKIRSTKLEDSAMYFCASSAQGEGEQYFGPGTRLTVT.

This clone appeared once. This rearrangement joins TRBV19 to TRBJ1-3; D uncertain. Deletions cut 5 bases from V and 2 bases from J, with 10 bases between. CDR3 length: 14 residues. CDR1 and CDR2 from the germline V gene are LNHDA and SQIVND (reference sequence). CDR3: CASSPGEAGNTIYF. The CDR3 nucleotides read TGTGCCAGTAGTCCCGGCGAAGCTGGAAACACCATATATTTT.